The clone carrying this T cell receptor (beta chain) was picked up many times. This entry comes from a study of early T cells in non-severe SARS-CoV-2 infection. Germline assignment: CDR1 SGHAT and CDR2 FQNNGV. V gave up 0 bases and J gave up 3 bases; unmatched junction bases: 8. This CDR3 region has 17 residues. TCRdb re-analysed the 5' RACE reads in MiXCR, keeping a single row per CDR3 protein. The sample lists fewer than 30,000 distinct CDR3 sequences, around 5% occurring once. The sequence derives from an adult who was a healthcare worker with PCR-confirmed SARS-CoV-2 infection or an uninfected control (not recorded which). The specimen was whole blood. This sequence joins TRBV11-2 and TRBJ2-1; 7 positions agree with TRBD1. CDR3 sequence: CASSLDSTPGGYNEQFF. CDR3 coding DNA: TGTGCCAGCAGCTTAGATAGCACCCCAGGGGGCTACAATGAGCAGTTCTTC.